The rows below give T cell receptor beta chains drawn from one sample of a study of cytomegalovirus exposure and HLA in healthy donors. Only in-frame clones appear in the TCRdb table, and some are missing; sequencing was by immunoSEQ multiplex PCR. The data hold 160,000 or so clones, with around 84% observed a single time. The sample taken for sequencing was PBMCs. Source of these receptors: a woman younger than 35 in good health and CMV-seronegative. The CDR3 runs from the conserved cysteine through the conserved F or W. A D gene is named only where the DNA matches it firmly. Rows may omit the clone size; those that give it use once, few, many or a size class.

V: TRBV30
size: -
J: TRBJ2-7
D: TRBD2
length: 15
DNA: TGTGCCTGGAGTACCGCTAGCGGGGGCCCCTACGAGCAGTACTTC
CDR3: CAWSTASGGPYEQYF

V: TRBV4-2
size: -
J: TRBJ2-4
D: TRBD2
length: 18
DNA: TGTGCCAGCAGCCAAGTCGGGCTAGCGGGGGGTGCCAAAAACATTCAGTACTTC
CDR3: CASSQVGLAGGAKNIQYF

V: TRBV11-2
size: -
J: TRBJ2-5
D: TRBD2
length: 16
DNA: TGTGCCAGCAGCTTCGTAGCGGGGGGCCAGGGAAAGACCCAGTACTTC
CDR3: CASSFVAGGQGKTQYF

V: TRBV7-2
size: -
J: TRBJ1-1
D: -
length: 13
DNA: TGTGCCAGCACGTCCAGGGCACCGACTGAAGCTTTCTTT
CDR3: CASTSRAPTEAFF

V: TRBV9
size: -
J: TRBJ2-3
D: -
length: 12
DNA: TGTGCCAGCAGCGCAATCACAGATACGCAGTATTTT
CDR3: CASSAITDTQYF

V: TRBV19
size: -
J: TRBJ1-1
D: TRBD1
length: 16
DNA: TGTGCCAGTATTGCACCGGGACAGGGGGCGAGGACTGAAGCTTTCTTT
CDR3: CASIAPGQGARTEAFF

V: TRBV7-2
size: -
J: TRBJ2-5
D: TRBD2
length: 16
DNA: TGTGCCAGCAGCCCTCGACTAGCGGGAGGGGCGAGGACCCAGTACTTC
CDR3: CASSPRLAGGARTQYF

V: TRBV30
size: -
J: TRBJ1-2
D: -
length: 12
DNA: TGTGCCGGGAGGAGGGACACCGATGGCTACACCTTC
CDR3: CAGRRDTDGYTF

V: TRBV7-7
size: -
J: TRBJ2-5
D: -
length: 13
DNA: TGTGCCAGCAGCTTTAACCCGGGGGAGACCCAGTACTTC
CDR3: CASSFNPGETQYF

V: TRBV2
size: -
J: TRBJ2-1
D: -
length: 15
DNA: TGTGCCAGCAGGAAGGGGGAGAGCTCCTACAATGAGCAGTTCTTC
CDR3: CASRKGESSYNEQFF

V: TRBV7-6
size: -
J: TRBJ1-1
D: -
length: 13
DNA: TGTGCCAGCAGCTTTTTCCCTCAGGCCAAAGCTTTCTTT
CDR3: CASSFFPQAKAFF

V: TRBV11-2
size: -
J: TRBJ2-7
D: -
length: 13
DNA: TGTGCCAGCACCCAGGAGGTAGGGTCCGAGCAGTACTTC
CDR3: CASTQEVGSEQYF

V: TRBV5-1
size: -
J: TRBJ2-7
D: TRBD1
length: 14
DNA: TGCGCCAGCAGCCCCGGAACAGGGGGCGGCGAGCAGTACTTC
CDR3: CASSPGTGGGEQYF

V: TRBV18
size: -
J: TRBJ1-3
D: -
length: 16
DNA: TGTGCCAGCTCACCACCGTACAGTGCCTTGGGAAACACCATATATTTT
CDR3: CASSPPYSALGNTIYF

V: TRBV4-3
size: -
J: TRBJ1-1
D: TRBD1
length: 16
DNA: TGCGCCAGCAGCTATACGTGGGGACAGGGGAACACTGAAGCTTTCTTT
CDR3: CASSYTWGQGNTEAFF

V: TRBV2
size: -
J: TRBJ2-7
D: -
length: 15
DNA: TGTGCCAGCAGTATGGGACACCCGGTCTCCTACGAGCAGTACTTC
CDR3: CASSMGHPVSYEQYF

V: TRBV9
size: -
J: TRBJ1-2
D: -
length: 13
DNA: TGTGCCAGCAGCGCCCCTCCTTTGTATGGCTACACCTTC
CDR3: CASSAPPLYGYTF

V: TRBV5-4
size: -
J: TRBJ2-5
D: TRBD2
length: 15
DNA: TGTGCCAGCAGCCCTAAGGGACTAGCGGAAGAGACCCAGTACTTC
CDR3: CASSPKGLAEETQYF

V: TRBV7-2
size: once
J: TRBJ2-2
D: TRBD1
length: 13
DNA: TGTGCCAGCAGCGTACAGGGGTTCGGGGAGCTGTTTTTT
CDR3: CASSVQGFGELFF

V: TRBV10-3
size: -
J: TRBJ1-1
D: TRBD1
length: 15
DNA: TGTGCCATCAGTGAGGGACAGGTCATGAACACTGAAGCTTTCTTT
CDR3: CAISEGQVMNTEAFF

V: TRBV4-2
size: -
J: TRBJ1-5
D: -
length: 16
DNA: TGTGCCAGCAGCCAGAGGGTCCAGAGCCACAATCAGCCCCAGCATTTT
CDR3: CASSQRVQSHNQPQHF

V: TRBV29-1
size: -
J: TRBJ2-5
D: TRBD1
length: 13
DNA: TGCAGCGTTGAGAGGACAGGGGGGGAGACCCAGTACTTC
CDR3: CSVERTGGETQYF

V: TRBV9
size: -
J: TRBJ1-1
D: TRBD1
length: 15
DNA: TGTGCCAGCAGCCCCCGACAGGGCGGCGACACTGAAGCTTTCTTT
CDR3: CASSPRQGGDTEAFF

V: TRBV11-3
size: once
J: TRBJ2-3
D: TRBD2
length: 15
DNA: TGTGCCAGCAGCCACTTTAGCGGGAGTTCAGATACGCAGTATTTT
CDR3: CASSHFSGSSDTQYF

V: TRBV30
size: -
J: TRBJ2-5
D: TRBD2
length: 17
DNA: TGTGCCTGGAGTGTAATGGCGGGAGGGCCATGGGATGAGACCCAGTACTTC
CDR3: CAWSVMAGGPWDETQYF

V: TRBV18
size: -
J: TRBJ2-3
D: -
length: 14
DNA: TGTGCCAGCTCACCACTCCCGGAGACAGATACGCAGTATTTT
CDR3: CASSPLPETDTQYF